This TCR beta chain was captured in a study of blood T cell repertoires in COVID-19. Looking at the study overall: PBMCs, B-cell-depleted T cells, or T cells were the source of the cDNA or gDNA that made up the material.

Those enrolled, adults aged roughly 18 to 89 years, came from fewer than 25 US areas. Self-reported history from a screening survey and questionnaire set each donor's cohort. Original handling: Amplified reference gene primers provided the basis for estimating nucleated cell counts. Libraries were prepared by immunoSEQ multiplex PCR; TCRdb keeps only in-frame clonotypes and omits some of them. That table supplies the V and J calls and clone size; D and trimming were determined from the DNA. Of around 140,000 clones listed, 87% are singletons. V was clipped by 0 bases and J by 4 bases; unmatched bases: 2. The germline gives CDR1 SGHRS, CDR2 YFSETQ. CDR3 length: 15 amino acids.

What was sequenced was PBMCs or T cells enriched from blood (not recorded which). The J gene is TRBJ1-1, the V gene TRBV5-1, with 11 bases that match TRBD1. The clonotype comes from a woman in her forties who had been exposed to COVID-19. CDR3 region: CASSLGTGGVTEAFF. CDR3 nucleotide sequence: TGCGCCAGCAGCTTGGGGACAGGGGGCGTCACTGAAGCTTTCTTT.